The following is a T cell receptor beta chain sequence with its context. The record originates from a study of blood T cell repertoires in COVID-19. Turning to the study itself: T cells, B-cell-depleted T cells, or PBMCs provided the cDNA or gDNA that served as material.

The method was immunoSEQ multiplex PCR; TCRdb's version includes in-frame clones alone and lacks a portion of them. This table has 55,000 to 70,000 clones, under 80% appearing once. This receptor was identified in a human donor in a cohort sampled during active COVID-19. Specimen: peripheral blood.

CDR3 region: CASSFGGGSYEQYF. The CDR3 DNA sequence: TGTGCCAGCAGTTTCGGGGGAGGCTCCTACGAGCAGTACTTC. The rearrangement uses TRBV27 and TRBJ2-7, with D tentatively TRBD2 (6 bases). Between the trimmed V and J ends, which lost 3 bases and 0 bases, there was a span of 9 bases. This CDR3 has 14 amino acids. Germline lookup yields CDR1 MNHEY and CDR2 SMNVEV (reference sequence).